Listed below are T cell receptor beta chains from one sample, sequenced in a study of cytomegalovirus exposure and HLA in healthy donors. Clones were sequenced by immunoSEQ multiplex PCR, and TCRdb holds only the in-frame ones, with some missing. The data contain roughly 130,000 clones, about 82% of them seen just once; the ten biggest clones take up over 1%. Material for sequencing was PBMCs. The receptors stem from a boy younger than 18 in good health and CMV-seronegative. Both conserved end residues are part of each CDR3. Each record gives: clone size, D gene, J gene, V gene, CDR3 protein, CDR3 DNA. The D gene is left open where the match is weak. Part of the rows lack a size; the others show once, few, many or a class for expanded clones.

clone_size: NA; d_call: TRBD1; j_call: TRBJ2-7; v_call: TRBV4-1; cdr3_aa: CASSPDIEDRGITHEQYF; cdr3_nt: TGCGCCAGCAGCCCCGACATAGAAGACAGGGGTATCACCCACGAGCAGTACTTC
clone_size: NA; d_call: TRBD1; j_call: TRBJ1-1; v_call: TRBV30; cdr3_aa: CAWSQTGPEAFF; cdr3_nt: TGTGCCTGGAGTCAGACAGGGCCTGAAGCTTTCTTT
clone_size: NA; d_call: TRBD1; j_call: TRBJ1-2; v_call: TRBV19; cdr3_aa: CASSFLDRENGYTF; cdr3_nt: TGTGCCAGTAGCTTCCTGGACAGGGAGAATGGCTACACCTTC
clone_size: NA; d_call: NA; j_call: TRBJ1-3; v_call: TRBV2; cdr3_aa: CASSERLGAASGNTIYF; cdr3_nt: TGTGCCAGCAGTGAAAGGTTAGGGGCAGCTTCTGGAAACACCATATATTTT
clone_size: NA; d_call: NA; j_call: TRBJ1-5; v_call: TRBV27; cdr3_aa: CASRMTAYSNQPQHF; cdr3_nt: TGTGCCAGCAGGATGACAGCGTATAGCAATCAGCCCCAGCATTTT
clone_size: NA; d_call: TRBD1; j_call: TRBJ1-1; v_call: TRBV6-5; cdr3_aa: CASSPDRGRVGFF; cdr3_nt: TGTGCCAGCAGCCCCGACAGGGGGAGGGTTGGTTTCTTT
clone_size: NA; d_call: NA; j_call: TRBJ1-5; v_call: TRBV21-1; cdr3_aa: CASSRDRGFQPQHF; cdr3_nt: TGTGCCAGCAGTAGGGACAGGGGATTTCAGCCCCAGCATTTT
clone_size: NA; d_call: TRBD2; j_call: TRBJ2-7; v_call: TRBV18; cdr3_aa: CASSPGTSTYEQYF; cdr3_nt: TGTGCCAGCTCACCCGGGACTAGCACCTACGAGCAGTACTTC
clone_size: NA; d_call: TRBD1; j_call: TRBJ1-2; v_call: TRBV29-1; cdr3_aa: CSAPGQGLYGYTF; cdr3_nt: TGCAGCGCCCCGGGACAGGGGCTCTATGGCTACACCTTC
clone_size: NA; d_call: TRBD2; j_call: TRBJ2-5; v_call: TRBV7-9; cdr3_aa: CASSQTSGGQETQYF; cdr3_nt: TGTGCCAGCAGTCAGACTAGCGGGGGGCAAGAGACCCAGTACTTC
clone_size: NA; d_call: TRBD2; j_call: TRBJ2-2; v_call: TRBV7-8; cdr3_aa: CASSSGTSGRLYTGELFF; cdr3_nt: TGTGCCAGCAGCTCGGGGACTAGCGGGAGGTTATATACCGGGGAGCTGTTTTTT
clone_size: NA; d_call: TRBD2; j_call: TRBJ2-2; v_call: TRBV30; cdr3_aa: CAWSIAGAAGELFF; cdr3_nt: TGTGCCTGGAGTATAGCGGGAGCGGCCGGGGAGCTGTTTTTT
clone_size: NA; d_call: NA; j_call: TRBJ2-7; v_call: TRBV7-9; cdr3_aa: CASSSRQNSYEQYF; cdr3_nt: TGTGCCAGCAGCTCGCGACAGAACTCCTACGAGCAGTACTTC
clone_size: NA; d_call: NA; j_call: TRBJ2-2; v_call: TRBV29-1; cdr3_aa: CSVDFGSYTGELFF; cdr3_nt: TGCAGCGTTGACTTTGGGAGTTACACCGGGGAGCTGTTTTTT
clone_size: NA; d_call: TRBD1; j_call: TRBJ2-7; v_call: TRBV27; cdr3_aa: CASREQGARNYEQYF; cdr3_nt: TGTGCCAGCAGGGAACAGGGGGCGCGTAACTACGAGCAGTACTTC
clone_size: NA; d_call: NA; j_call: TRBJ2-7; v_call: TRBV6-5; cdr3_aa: CASSWGVPYEQYF; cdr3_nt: TGTGCCAGCAGTTGGGGAGTCCCCTACGAGCAGTACTTC
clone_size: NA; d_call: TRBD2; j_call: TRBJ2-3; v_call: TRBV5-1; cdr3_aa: CASSLAIGSGSILDTQYF; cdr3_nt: TGCGCCAGCAGCTTGGCAATTGGTAGCGGGAGTATTTTAGATACGCAGTATTTT
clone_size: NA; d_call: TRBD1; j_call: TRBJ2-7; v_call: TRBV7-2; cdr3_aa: CASSLTGTGYFEQYF; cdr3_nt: TGTGCCAGCAGCCTAACCGGGACAGGTTACTTCGAGCAGTACTTC
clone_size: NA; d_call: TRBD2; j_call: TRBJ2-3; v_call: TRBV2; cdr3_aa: CASKRRSGRAGDTQYF; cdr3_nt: TGTGCCAGCAAAAGGAGGAGCGGGAGGGCGGGAGATACGCAGTATTTT
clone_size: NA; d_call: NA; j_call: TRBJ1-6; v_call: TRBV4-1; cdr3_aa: CASSAGRVVSPLHF; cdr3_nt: TGCGCCAGCAGCGCGGGGCGGGTGGTTTCACCCCTCCACTTT
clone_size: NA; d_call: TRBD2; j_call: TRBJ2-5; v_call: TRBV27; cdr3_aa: CASSPRLAGGPEETQYF; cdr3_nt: TGTGCCAGCAGTCCCAGACTAGCGGGAGGGCCGGAAGAGACCCAGTACTTC
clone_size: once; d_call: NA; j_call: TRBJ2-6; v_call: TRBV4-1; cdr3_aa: CASSQEGGLISSGANVLTF; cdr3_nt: TGCGCCAGCAGCCAAGAGGGAGGACTGATCAGTTCTGGGGCCAACGTCCTGACTTTC
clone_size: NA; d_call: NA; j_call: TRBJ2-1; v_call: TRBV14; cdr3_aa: CASSSTGASYNEQFF; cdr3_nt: TGTGCCAGCAGCTCAACAGGAGCATCCTACAATGAGCAGTTCTTC
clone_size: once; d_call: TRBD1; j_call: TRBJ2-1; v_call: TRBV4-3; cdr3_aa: CASSQEGQDYNEQFF; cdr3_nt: TGCGCCAGCAGCCAAGAGGGACAGGACTACAATGAGCAGTTCTTC
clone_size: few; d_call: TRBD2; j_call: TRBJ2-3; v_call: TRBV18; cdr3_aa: CASSPPGLAGGTDTQYF; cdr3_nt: TGTGCCAGCTCCCCACCGGGACTAGCGGGAGGTACAGATACGCAGTATTTT
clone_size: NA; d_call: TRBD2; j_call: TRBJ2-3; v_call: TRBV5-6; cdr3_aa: CASTVAGGSGRDTQYF; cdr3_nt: TGTGCCAGCACCGTAGCGGGAGGTAGTGGGCGAGATACGCAGTATTTT
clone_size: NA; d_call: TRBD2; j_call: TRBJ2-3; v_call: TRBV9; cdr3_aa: CASSVETSGDTQYF; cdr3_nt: TGTGCCAGCAGCGTAGAGACTAGCGGAGATACGCAGTATTTT
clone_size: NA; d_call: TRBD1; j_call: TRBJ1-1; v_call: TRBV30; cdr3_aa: CACQGGHERPGQGKLNTEAFF; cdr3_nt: TGTGCCTGCCAAGGGGGTCATGAGAGACCGGGACAGGGTAAATTGAACACTGAAGCTTTCTTT
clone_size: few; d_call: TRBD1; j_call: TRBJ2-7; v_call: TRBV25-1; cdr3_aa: CASSDGQVGEQYF; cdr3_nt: TGTGCCAGCTCGGACGGACAGGTTGGCGAGCAGTACTTC
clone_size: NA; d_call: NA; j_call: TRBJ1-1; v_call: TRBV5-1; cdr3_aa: CASSLVGGGNTEAFF; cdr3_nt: TGCGCCAGCAGTCTGGTCGGGGGAGGGAACACTGAAGCTTTCTTT
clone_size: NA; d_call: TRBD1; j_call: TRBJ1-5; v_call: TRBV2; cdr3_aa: CASSELGQGGPAQHF; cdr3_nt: TGTGCCAGCAGTGAGCTCGGACAGGGGGGGCCCGCCCAGCATTTT
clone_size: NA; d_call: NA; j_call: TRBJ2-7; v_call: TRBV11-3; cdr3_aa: CASQSEVNSYEQYF; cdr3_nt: TGTGCCAGCCAATCTGAGGTCAACTCCTACGAGCAGTACTTC
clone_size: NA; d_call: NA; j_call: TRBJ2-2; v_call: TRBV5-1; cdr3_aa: CASSLILESTGELFF; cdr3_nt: TGCGCCAGCAGCTTGATTCTGGAGTCCACCGGGGAGCTGTTTTTT
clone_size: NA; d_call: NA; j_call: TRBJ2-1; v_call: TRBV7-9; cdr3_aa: CASSSRDSSYNEQFF; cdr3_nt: TGTGCCAGCAGCTCCCGGGACTCCTCCTACAATGAGCAGTTCTTC
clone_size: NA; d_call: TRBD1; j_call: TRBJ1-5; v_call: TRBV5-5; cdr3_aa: CASSRGQGAESNQPQHF; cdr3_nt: TGTGCCAGCAGCCGGGGGCAGGGGGCAGAGAGCAATCAGCCCCAGCATTTT
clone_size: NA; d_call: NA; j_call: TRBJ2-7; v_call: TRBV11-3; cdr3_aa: CASSLGARSYEQYF; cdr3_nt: TGTGCCAGCAGCTTAGGCGCAAGATCCTACGAGCAGTACTTC
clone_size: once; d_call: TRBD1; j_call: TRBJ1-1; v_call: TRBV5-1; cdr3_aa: CASSVRDSHLMNTEAFF; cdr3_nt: TGCGCCAGCAGCGTGCGGGACAGCCACTTGATGAACACTGAAGCTTTCTTT
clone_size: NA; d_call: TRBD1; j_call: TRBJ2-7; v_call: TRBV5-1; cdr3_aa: CASSFRDRGPSEQYF; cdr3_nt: TGCGCCAGCAGCTTCCGGGACAGGGGGCCATCCGAGCAGTACTTC
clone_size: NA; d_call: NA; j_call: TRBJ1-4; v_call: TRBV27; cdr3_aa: CASTPKGQKLFF; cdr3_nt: TGTGCCAGCACCCCCAAGGGGCAGAAACTGTTTTTT
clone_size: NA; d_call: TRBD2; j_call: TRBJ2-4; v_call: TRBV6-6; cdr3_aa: CASSPQREAQYF; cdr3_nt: TGTGCCAGCAGTCCGCAGCGGGAGGCTCAGTACTTC
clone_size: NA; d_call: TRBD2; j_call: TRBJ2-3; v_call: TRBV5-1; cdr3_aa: CASSLVRTSGRAGDTQYF; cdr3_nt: TGCGCCAGCAGCTTGGTACGGACTAGCGGGAGGGCTGGAGATACGCAGTATTTT
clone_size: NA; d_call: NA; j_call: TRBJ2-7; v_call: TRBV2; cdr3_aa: CASSEGTLSYEQYF; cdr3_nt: TGTGCCAGCAGTGAGGGCACCCTCTCCTACGAGCAGTACTTC
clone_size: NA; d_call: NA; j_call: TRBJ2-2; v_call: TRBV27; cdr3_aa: CASSTRLGTGELFF; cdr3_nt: TGTGCCAGCAGTACCAGACTAGGGACCGGGGAGCTGTTTTTT
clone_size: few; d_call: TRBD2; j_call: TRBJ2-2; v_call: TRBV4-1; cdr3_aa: CASSQEGAGVGGELFF; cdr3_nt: TGCGCCAGCAGCCAAGAGGGAGCGGGAGTGGGAGGGGAGCTGTTTTTT
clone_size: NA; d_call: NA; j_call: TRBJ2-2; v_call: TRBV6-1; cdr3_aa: CASRAGTRGSGELFF; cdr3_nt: TGTGCCAGCAGAGCCGGGACAAGAGGATCCGGGGAGCTGTTTTTT
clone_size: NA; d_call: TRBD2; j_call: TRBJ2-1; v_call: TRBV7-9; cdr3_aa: CASSLSSAGGDIEQFF; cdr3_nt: TGTGCCAGCAGCTTAAGTTCAGCGGGAGGGGATATTGAGCAGTTCTTC
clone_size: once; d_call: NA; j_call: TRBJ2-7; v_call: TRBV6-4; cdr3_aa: CASSEVQGFEQYF; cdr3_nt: TGTGCCAGCAGTGAAGTACAGGGTTTCGAGCAGTACTTC
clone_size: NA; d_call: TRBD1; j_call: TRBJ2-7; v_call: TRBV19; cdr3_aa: CASTPSNWFPGQGRDYLFYEQYF; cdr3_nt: TGTGCCAGTACCCCCTCCAATTGGTTCCCGGGACAGGGTCGTGACTACCTATTCTACGAGCAGTACTTC
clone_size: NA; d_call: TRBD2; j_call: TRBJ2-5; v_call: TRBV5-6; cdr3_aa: CASSSSGTSGFQETQYF; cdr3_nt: TGTGCCAGCAGCTCCTCCGGGACTAGCGGTTTCCAAGAGACCCAGTACTTC
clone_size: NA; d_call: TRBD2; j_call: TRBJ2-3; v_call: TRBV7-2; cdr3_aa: CASSSMLAGNTDTQYF; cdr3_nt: TGTGCCAGCAGCTCTATGCTAGCGGGAAACACAGATACGCAGTATTTT
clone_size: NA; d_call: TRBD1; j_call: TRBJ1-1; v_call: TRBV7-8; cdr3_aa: CASSNRDRGKRTEAFF; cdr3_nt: TGTGCCAGCAGCAACCGGGACAGGGGTAAGAGGACTGAAGCTTTCTTT
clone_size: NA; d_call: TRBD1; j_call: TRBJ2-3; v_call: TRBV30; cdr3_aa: CAWGRDRGRTDTQYF; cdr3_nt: TGTGCCTGGGGAAGGGACAGGGGGAGGACAGATACGCAGTATTTT
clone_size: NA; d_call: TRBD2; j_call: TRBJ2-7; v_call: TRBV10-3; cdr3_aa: CAISDPGLAGEVNEQYF; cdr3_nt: TGTGCCATCAGTGATCCGGGACTAGCGGGAGAGGTCAACGAGCAGTACTTC
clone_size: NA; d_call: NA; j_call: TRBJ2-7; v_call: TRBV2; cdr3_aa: CASSEFREDEQYF; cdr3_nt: TGTGCCAGCAGTGAATTTAGGGAGGACGAGCAGTACTTC
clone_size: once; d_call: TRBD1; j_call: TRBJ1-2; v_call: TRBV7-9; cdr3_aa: CASVPTGANYGYTF; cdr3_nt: TGTGCCAGCGTGCCGACAGGGGCTAACTATGGCTACACCTTC
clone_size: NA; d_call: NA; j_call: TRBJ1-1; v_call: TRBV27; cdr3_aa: CASSPSGGQGTEAFF; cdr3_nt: TGTGCCAGCAGTCCGAGTGGGGGCCAGGGCACTGAAGCTTTCTTT
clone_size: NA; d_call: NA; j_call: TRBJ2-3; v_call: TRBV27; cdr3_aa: CASSLGEPGRDTQYF; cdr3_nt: TGTGCCAGCAGTTTAGGCGAGCCCGGGAGAGATACGCAGTATTTT
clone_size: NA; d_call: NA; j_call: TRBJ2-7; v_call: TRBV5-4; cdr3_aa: CASSSPGSKADEQYF; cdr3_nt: TGTGCCAGCAGCTCGCCGGGGTCGAAAGCGGACGAGCAGTACTTC
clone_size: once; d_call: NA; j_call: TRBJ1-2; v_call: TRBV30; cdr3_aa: CAFHPTGPLGYTF; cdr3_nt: TGTGCCTTCCACCCCACAGGGCCGCTTGGCTACACCTTC